One sample yielded the 29 T cell receptor beta chains listed below, sequenced in a study of cytomegalovirus exposure and HLA in healthy donors. PCR primers comprised 60 Vbeta and 13 Jbeta primers. Profiling relied on immunoSEQ multiplex PCR, and the TCRdb table lists in-frame clones only, not all of them. This repertoire shows about 130,000 clones, roughly two thirds found once; its top ten account for 1.5% to 2%. Sequenced input: PBMCs. The receptors shown here come from a man aged 25-45 years in good health and CMV-seropositive.

V is TRBV6-5 and J is TRBJ2-7, with D possibly matching TRBD2 (5 bases). Trimming left V 5 bases short and J 3 bases short, with 11 bases between. Germline V gene sequence: CDR1 MNHEY, CDR2 SVGAGI. This CDR3 is built from 13 residues. CDR3 bases: TGTGCCAGCAGTGAGAGGGCCCACTACGAGCAGTACTTC. This encodes CASSERAHYEQYF.

This rearrangement joins TRBV5-1 to TRBJ2-1, with TRBD2 matching over 10 bases. Trimming removed 7 bases from V and 2 bases from J; junction bases left unmatched: 9. The V gene's germline CDR1 is SGHRS and CDR2 YFSETQ. This CDR3 has 16 residues. CDR3 nucleotide sequence: TGCGCCAGCGGTCTAGGCACTAGCGGGGCCTACAATGAGCAGTTCTTC. As protein: CASGLGTSGAYNEQFF.

The chain links TRBV5-1 to TRBJ2-7, with D perhaps TRBD1 (6 bases). Germline values: CDR1 SGHRS, CDR2 YFSETQ. There are 14 residues in the CDR3. V was shortened by 4 bases and J by 2 bases, with 13 bases between the two germline ends. In DNA, the CDR3 is TGCGCCAGCAGCGCCGACAGGTATCCCTACGAGCAGTACTTC. Translating gives CASSADRYPYEQYF.

Written as DNA, the CDR3 is TGTGCCAGCAGTGGCCGACAGGGTTACTACGAGCAGTACTTC. Translated, it gives CASSGRQGYYEQYF. This chain links TRBV27 with TRBJ2-7, with 7 positions matching TRBD1. V trimming: 5 bases; J trimming: 3 bases; junction bases outside the gene matches: 7. The CDR3 extends over 14 amino acids. Germline V gives CDR1 MNHEY, CDR2 SMNVEV (reference sequence).

The genes are TRBV5-1 and TRBJ1-2; possible D gene TRBD1, 6 bases. The CDR3 contains 14 residues. Germline CDR1 and CDR2: SGHRS and YFSETQ. V dropped 1 base and J dropped 2 bases, with 9 bases sitting between them. The CDR3 bases are TGCGCCAGCAGCTTGAGGACAGCAAACTATGGCTACACCTTC. It encodes CASSLRTANYGYTF.

Only a few counts were recorded for this clone. In DNA form, the CDR3 reads TGTCTCAAAGGAGTGGGACTAGCGGGAGAGATCGGGGAGCTGTTTTTT. Residues: CLKGVGLAGEIGELFF. The chain has TRBV6-4 and TRBJ2-2, with TRBD2 matching 14 bases. This CDR3 is 16 amino acids long. Germline V gene sequence: CDR1 MRHNA, CDR2 SNTAGT.

V usage is TRBV4-1 and J usage is TRBJ2-1; tentatively, D is TRBD2 (6 bases). The V gene lost 2 bases and the J gene lost 8 bases, with 10 bases spanning the gap. Germline values: CDR1 MGHRA, CDR2 YSYEKL. There are 13 residues in the CDR3. CDR3 in DNA: TGCGCCAGCAGCCAACGGGACTCGGATGAGCAGTTCTTC. Translation: CASSQRDSDEQFF.

The chain recombines TRBV4-2 with TRBJ2-5; 13 bases are shared with TRBD2. V gave up 2 bases and J gave up 4 bases; unmatched junction bases: 16. CDR3 length: 20 residues. In germline, CDR1 is LGHNA, CDR2 YNFKEQ. In DNA form, the CDR3 reads TGTGCCAGCAGCCAACAGCCATGGCACGGACTAGCGGGAGAAGGAGAGACCCAGTACTTC. Its protein is CASSQQPWHGLAGEGETQYF.

J is TRBJ1-6 and V is TRBV5-6; D call uncertain. The CDR3 covers 17 residues. The germline gives CDR1 SGHDT, CDR2 YYEEEE. Trimming took 2 bases from V and 5 from J, leaving 17 bases between them. The CDR3 loop is CASSLFEARGDNSPLHF. Here the CDR3 DNA reads TGTGCCAGCAGCTTATTTGAGGCCCGGGGAGATAATTCACCCCTCCACTTT.

The V call is TRBV5-6, the J call TRBJ2-7; 10 bases line up with TRBD1. V dropped 4 bases and J dropped 2; count of bases not matched to a gene: 9. CDR1 is SGHDT and CDR2 is YYEEEE in the germline V gene. The CDR3 loop spans 16 amino acids. The CDR3, as DNA: TGTGCCAGCAGCCCTTCCGGGGGACAGGGGCCCTACGAGCAGTACTTC. It encodes CASSPSGGQGPYEQYF.

V and J are TRBV2 and TRBJ2-2; TRBD1 is a possible D gene (5 bases). V was cut by 6 bases and J by 2 bases, with 13 bases left in between. Germline CDR1 SNHLY, CDR2 FYNNEI. The CDR3 is made up of 15 amino acids. CDR3 sequence: CASRWWTSNTGELFF. CDR3 coding DNA: TGTGCCAGCAGGTGGTGGACATCCAACACCGGGGAGCTGTTTTTT.

This rearrangement joins TRBV21-1 to TRBJ2-1; the table assigns TRBD2, which was not confirmed against the DNA. TRBV21-1 corresponds to a pseudogene. There are 13 residues in the CDR3. In nucleotides, the CDR3 is TGTGCCAGCAAGGGGACTGGACTCAATGAGCAGTTCTTC. It is translated as CASKGTGLNEQFF.

The chain combines TRBV18 with TRBJ1-2, with a possible D match to TRBD1 (5 bases). V lost 6 bases and J lost 2, with 13 bases in between. Germline CDR1 and CDR2: KGHSH and LQKENI. The CDR3 length is 14 residues. CDR3 loop: CASSYIQVNYGYTF. As DNA, the CDR3 is TGTGCCAGCTCGTACATACAGGTCAACTATGGCTACACCTTC. The variable domain in full, with the rest retrieved from reference TRBV18 and TRBJ1-2, is NAGVMQNPRHLVRRRGQEARLRCSPMKGHSHVYWYRQLPEEGLKFMVYLQKENIIDESGMPKERFSAEFPKEGPSILRIQQVVRGDSAAYFCASSYIQVNYGYTFGSGTRLTVV.

The V gene is TRBV29-1, the J gene TRBJ1-1; a possible D gene is TRBD1 (6 bases). V was cut by 8 bases and J by 7 bases, with 14 bases left in between. The V gene's germline CDR1 is SQVTM and CDR2 ANQGSEA. There are 11 residues in the CDR3. CDR3 residues: CSQGHINEAFF. For the CDR3, the DNA is TGCAGCCAGGGACATATAAATGAAGCTTTCTTT.

The chain recombines TRBV6-5 with TRBJ1-3, with D maybe TRBD1 (5 bases). From germline, CDR1 is MNHEY and CDR2 SVGAGI. The germline V and J ends were trimmed by 1 base and 5 bases, with 15 bases remaining between them. The CDR3 loop spans 16 amino acids. Here the CDR3 DNA reads TGTGCCAGCAGTTACTTAAGGGACTTTCCACGAAACACCATATATTTT. Encoded protein: CASSYLRDFPRNTIYF.

This clone was counted between two and nine times. The chain carries TRBV19 and TRBJ1-5; tentative D call: TRBD1 (5 bases). V was pared by 1 base and J by 10 bases, with 17 bases between. From germline, CDR1 is LNHDA and CDR2 SQIVND (reference sequence). CDR3 length equals 15 residues. For the CDR3, the DNA is TGTGCCAGTAGTATAGTAGGGGATCAAGAAACACCCCAGCATTTT. It encodes CASSIVGDQETPQHF.

The rearrangement links TRBV7-9 to TRBJ2-7, with 9 bases that match TRBD1. The V and J ends lost 5 bases and 4 bases, in that order; junction bases with no gene match: 9. Germline assignment: CDR1 SEHNR and CDR2 FQNEAQ (reference sequence). The CDR3 runs to 15 residues. CDR3 DNA sequence: TGTGCCAGCAGCCTCAAACAGGGGGCGACTTACGAGCAGTACTTC. Protein product: CASSLKQGATYEQYF.

The chain links TRBV28 to TRBJ2-1; 10 bases are a match to TRBD2. After removal of 6 bases from V and 8 bases from J, the junction contained 7 bases not matched to a gene. The germline V gene has CDR1 MDHEN and CDR2 SYDVKM. The CDR3 extends over 14 amino acids. CDR3 region: CASRLPLAGDEQFF. In DNA, the CDR3 is TGTGCCAGCAGGTTACCCCTAGCGGGAGATGAGCAGTTCTTC.

The chain uses TRBV7-8 and TRBJ2-5, with 12 bases matching TRBD1. Trimming removed 3 bases from V and 3 bases from J; junction bases left unmatched: 11. In germline, CDR1 is SGHVS, CDR2 FQNEAQ. The CDR3 spans 18 residues. The CDR3, as DNA: TGTGCCAGCAGCTTTATTCCCGGGACAGGGGGCAAGAAAGAGACCCAGTACTTC. Amino acids: CASSFIPGTGGKKETQYF. The full variable domain, its missing parts supplied by reference TRBV7-8 and TRBJ2-5, is GAGVSQSPRYKVAKRGQDVALRCDPISGHVSLFWYQQALGQGPEFLTYFQNEAQLDKSGLPSDRFFAERPEGSVSTLKIQRTQQEDSAVYLCASSFIPGTGGKKETQYFGPGTRLLVL.

The chain is built from TRBV28 and TRBJ2-7, with D tentatively TRBD1 (6 bases). This CDR3 is built from 15 residues. Per germline, CDR1 MDHEN and CDR2 SYDVKM. Trimming removed 3 bases at V and 4 bases at J, with 16 bases between. CDR3 DNA sequence: TGTGCCAGCAGTTTGGTGGAAGAAGGACAGTACGAGCAGTACTTC. It is translated as CASSLVEEGQYEQYF.

The J gene is TRBJ2-1, the V gene TRBV4-1, with 7 bases identical to TRBD2. The CDR3 covers 16 residues. The trim removed 5 bases at V and 0 bases at J, leaving 7 bases unmatched. Germline V gene lookup returns CDR1 MGHRA and CDR2 YSYEKL. CDR3 amino acids: CASSKLRTSSYNEQFF. The CDR3 DNA is TGCGCCAGCAGCAAACTTCGGACTAGCTCCTACAATGAGCAGTTCTTC.

A remark on this clone: At one of its ends the junction is not consistent with the germline gene, which may arise from a read error. The rearrangement links TRBV6-6 to TRBJ2-7; 10 positions agree with TRBD2. In germline, CDR1 is MNHNY, CDR2 SVGAGI (reference sequence). This CDR3 is 16 amino acids long. CDR3 in DNA: TGTGCCAGCAGCTACTTCGCGGCTAGCGGGAGCTACGAGCAGTACTTC. Its translation is CASSYFAASGSYEQYF.

This clone turned up a few times. The chain has TRBV6-5 and TRBJ2-3; D might be TRBD2 (5 bases). Germline V gives CDR1 MNHEY, CDR2 SVGAGI. This CDR3 spans 16 amino acids. Trimming removed 4 bases at V and 0 bases at J, with 14 bases between. This CDR3 reads CASSLDGVLSTDTQYF. CDR3 nucleotides: TGTGCCAGCAGTTTGGACGGGGTTCTTAGCACAGATACGCAGTATTTT.

The rearrangement joins TRBV28 to TRBJ2-5, with 9 nucleotides matching TRBD1. The CDR3 totals 16 residues. Germline CDR1 is MDHEN and CDR2 is SYDVKM. With V trimmed by 7 bases and J by 7 bases, 16 bases remained unmatched. The CDR3 here is CASKLLTGGSYGTQYF. The CDR3 DNA follows: TGTGCCAGCAAACTATTAACAGGGGGCAGCTATGGGACCCAGTACTTC.

This chain connects TRBV9 to TRBJ1-2, with 9 bases lining up with TRBD1. Germline CDR1 and CDR2: SGDLS and YYNGEE. With 3 bases clipped from V and 2 bases from J, the junction kept 2 bases outside the gene matches. The CDR3 contains 14 residues. This CDR3 is CASSEGTGNYGYTF. CDR3 coding DNA: TGTGCCAGCAGCGAGGGGACAGGGAACTATGGCTACACCTTC.

CDR3 loop: CASSPGQGRPSYEQYF. CDR3 bases: TGTGCCAGCTCACCAGGACAGGGGCGCCCTAGCTACGAGCAGTACTTC. V is TRBV18 and J is TRBJ2-7; 9 nucleotides match TRBD1. CDR1 and CDR2 from the germline V gene are KGHSH and LQKENI. This CDR3 comprises 16 residues. Losses at the gene ends were 2 bases for V and 3 bases for J; bases not matched to a gene: 8.

The V gene is TRBV29-1, the J gene TRBJ1-1; 9 bases match TRBD1. Germline CDR1 and CDR2: SQVTM and ANQGSEA. The CDR3 extends over 14 amino acids. Germline trimming cut 4 bases from V and 5 bases from J; bases unmatched to any gene: 8. The CDR3 DNA reads as TGCAGCGTTGTAAACAGGGGGCGCATAACTGAAGCTTTCTTT. This translates into CSVVNRGRITEAFF.

This clone was found a few times. J is TRBJ2-7 and V is TRBV6-5; 9 positions match TRBD1. The CDR3 contains 15 residues. After removal of 0 bases from V and 6 bases from J, the junction contained 6 bases not matched to a gene. Per germline, CDR1 MNHEY and CDR2 SVGAGI. CDR3 residues: CASSYSGTGIGEQYF. CDR3 nucleotide sequence: TGTGCCAGCAGTTACTCGGGGACAGGGATAGGCGAGCAGTACTTC.

This clone was seen a handful of times. This chain uses TRBV6-4 with TRBJ2-2, with TRBD1 as a possible D gene (6 bases). This CDR3 is built from 14 residues. CDR1 and CDR2 (germline): MRHNA, SNTAGT. V dropped 3 bases and J dropped 5 bases, with 10 bases sitting between them. CDR3 residues: CASSEGHTTGELFF. CDR3 nucleotides: TGTGCCAGCAGTGAGGGACACACTACCGGGGAGCTGTTTTTT.